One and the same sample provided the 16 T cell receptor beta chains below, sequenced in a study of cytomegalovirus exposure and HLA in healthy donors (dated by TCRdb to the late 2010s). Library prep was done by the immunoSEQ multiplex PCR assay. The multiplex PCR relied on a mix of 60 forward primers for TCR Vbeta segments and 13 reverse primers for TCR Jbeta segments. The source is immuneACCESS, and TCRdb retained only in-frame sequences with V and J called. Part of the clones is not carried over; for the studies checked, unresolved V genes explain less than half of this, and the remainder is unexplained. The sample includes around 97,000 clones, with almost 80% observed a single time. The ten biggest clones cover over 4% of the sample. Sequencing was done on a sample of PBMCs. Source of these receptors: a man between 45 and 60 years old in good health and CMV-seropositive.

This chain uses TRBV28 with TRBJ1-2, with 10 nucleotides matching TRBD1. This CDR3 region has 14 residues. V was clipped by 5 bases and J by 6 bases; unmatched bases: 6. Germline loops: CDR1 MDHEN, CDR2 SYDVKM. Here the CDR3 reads CASSTTGTGDGYTF. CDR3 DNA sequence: TGTGCCAGCAGTACCACCGGGACAGGGGATGGCTACACCTTC.

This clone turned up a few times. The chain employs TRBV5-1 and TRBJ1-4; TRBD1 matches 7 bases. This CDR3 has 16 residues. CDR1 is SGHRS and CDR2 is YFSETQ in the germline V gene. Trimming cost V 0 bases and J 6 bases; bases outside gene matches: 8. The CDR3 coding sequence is TGCGCCAGCAGCTTGGCTGGACAGGTTAGGGATGAAAAACTGTTTTTT. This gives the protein CASSLAGQVRDEKLFF.

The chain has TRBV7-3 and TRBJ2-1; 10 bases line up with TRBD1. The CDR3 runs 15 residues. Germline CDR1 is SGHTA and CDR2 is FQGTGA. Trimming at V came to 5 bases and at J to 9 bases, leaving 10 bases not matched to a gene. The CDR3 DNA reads TGTGCCAGCAGCCCTTCCGGGACAGGGGTCGGTGAGCAGTTCTTC. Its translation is CASSPSGTGVGEQFF. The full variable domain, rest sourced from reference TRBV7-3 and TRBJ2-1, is GAGVSQTPSNKVTEKGKYVELRCDPISGHTALYWYRQSLGQGPEFLIYFQGTGAADDSGLPNDRFFAVRPEGSVSTLKIQRTERGDSAVYLCASSPSGTGVGEQFFGPGTRLTVL.

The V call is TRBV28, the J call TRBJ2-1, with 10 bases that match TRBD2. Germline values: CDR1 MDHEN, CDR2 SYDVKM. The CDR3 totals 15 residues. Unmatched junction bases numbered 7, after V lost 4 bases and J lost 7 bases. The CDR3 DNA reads TGTGCCAGCAGTTCCCCGGGACTAGCGAGGAATGAGCAGTTCTTC. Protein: CASSSPGLARNEQFF.

CDR3 region: CASSLLADLYNEQFF. The CDR3 DNA follows: TGTGCCAGCAGCTTATTAGCGGACCTATACAATGAGCAGTTCTTC. The chain recombines TRBV7-9 with TRBJ2-1; D might be TRBD2 (6 bases). The V end lost 2 bases, the J end lost 4 bases, and 12 bases lay between the germline ends. CDR1 is SEHNR and CDR2 is FQNEAQ in the germline V gene (reference sequence). This CDR3 has 15 residues.

DNA of the CDR3: TGTGCCAGTACCAAGGGACAGGGGGCTGGGGGGGAGCTGTTTTTT. As protein: CASTKGQGAGGELFF. This chain connects TRBV19 to TRBJ2-2; 12 bases agree with TRBD1. The germline V gene has CDR1 LNHDA and CDR2 SQIVND (reference sequence). This CDR3 is built from 15 residues. J gave up 8 bases and V 7 bases, and 8 bases lay outside the gene matches.

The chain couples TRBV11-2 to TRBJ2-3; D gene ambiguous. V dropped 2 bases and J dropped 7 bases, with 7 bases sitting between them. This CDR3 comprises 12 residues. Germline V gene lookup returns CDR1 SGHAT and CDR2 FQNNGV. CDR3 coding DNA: TGTGCCAGCAGCTTATCCTTCCATACGCAGTATTTT. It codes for CASSLSFHTQYF.

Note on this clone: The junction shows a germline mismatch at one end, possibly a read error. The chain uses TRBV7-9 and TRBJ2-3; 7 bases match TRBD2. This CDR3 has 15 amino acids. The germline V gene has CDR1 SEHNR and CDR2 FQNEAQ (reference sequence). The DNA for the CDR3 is TGTTCCAGCAGCTTAGGAGCGGGGCGGGCAGATACGCAGTATTTT. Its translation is CSSSLGAGRADTQYF.

This chain's CDR3 is CASSPLSEQYF. The DNA for the CDR3 is TGTGCCAGCAGTCCCCTATCCGAGCAGTACTTC. The chain has TRBV28 and TRBJ2-7; D remains ambiguous. Deletions cut 5 bases from V and 6 bases from J, with 8 bases between. Germline-derived CDR1 and CDR2 are MDHEN and SYDVKM. The CDR3 is 11 amino acids.

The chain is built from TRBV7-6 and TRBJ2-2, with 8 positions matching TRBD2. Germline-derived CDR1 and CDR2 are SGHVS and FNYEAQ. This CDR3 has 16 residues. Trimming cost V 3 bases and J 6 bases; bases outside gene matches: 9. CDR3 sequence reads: CASSLGGRRPPGELFF. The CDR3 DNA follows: TGTGCCAGCAGCTTGGGCGGGAGGAGGCCACCCGGGGAGCTGTTTTTT.

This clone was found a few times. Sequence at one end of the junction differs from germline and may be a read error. CDR3 DNA: TGTGCCATCAGTGAGGCAGCGGGACTAGCGGCCTTC. Amino acid sequence: CAISEAAGLAAF. V and J are TRBV10-3 and TRBJ2-7; 11 bases line up with TRBD2. Germline CDR1 is ENHRY and CDR2 is SYGVKD. This CDR3 has 12 amino acids.

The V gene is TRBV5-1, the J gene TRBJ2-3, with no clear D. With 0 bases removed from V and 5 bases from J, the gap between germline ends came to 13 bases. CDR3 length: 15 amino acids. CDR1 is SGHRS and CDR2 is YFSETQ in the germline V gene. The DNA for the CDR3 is TGCGCCAGCAGCTTGGGGCAGGCTGGGCGAGATACGCAGTATTTT. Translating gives CASSLGQAGRDTQYF.

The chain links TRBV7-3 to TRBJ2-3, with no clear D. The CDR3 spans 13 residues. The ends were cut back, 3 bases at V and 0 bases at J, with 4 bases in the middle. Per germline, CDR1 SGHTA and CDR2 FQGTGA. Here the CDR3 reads CASSFSSTDTQYF. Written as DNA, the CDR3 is TGTGCCAGCAGCTTTAGTAGCACAGATACGCAGTATTTT. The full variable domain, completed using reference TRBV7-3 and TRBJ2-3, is GAGVSQTPSNKVTEKGKYVELRCDPISGHTALYWYRQSLGQGPEFLIYFQGTGAADDSGLPNDRFFAVRPEGSVSTLKIQRTERGDSAVYLCASSFSSTDTQYFGPGTRLTVL.

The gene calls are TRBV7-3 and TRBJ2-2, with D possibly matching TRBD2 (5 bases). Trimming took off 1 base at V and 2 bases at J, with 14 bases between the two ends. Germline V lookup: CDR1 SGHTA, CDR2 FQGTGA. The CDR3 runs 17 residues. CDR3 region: CASSLRGQVFNTGELFF. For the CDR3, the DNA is TGTGCCAGCAGCTTAAGAGGGCAGGTTTTTAACACCGGGGAGCTGTTTTTT.

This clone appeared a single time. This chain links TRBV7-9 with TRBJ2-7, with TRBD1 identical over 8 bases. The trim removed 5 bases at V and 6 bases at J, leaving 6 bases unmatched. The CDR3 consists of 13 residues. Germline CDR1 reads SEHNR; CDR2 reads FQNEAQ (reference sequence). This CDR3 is CASSKDRAAEQYF. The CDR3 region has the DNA TGTGCCAGCAGCAAGGACAGGGCTGCCGAGCAGTACTTC.

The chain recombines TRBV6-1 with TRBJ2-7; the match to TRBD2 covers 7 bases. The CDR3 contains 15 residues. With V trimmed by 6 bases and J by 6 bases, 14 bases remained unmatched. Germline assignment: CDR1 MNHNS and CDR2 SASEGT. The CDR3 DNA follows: TGTGCCAGCAGACACCCCTGGGCGGGAGAAGGCGAGCAGTACTTC. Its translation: CASRHPWAGEGEQYF.